A selection of T cell receptor beta chains follows, all from one sample in a study of T cell repertoires in cytomegalovirus infection. The antigens for these receptors are not known. Each CDR3 protein is one row after TCRdb ran MiXCR on the reads. The table includes about 63,000 distinct CDR3 sequences, just over 20% detected once. Sequencing used CD8+ T cells from cultured PBMCs, obtained from culture after CMV antigen stimulation. The source is a human donor in good health (CMV status not recorded). Some clones in this sample may be carry-over from other donors' samples. Each CDR3 is given without its conserved first and last residue. A D gene is named only where the DNA matches it firmly.

V gene: TRBV2; J gene: TRBJ1-5; D gene: .; CDR3 protein: ASSDRLSNQPQH
V gene: TRBV6-1; J gene: TRBJ2-1; D gene: TRBD2; CDR3 protein: ASSFLAGAYNEQF
V gene: TRBV4-1; J gene: TRBJ1-1; D gene: .; CDR3 protein: ASSQEIPRRERPEAF
V gene: TRBV7-9; J gene: TRBJ1-2; D gene: TRBD1; CDR3 protein: ASSSRGQGRYGYT
V gene: TRBV6-1; J gene: TRBJ2-7; D gene: .; CDR3 protein: ASAFNENEQY
V gene: TRBV7-8; J gene: TRBJ1-5; D gene: .; CDR3 protein: ASSLEGQSSNQPQH
V gene: TRBV7-6; J gene: TRBJ2-7; D gene: TRBD1; CDR3 protein: ASSLGQSEQY
V gene: TRBV7-9; J gene: TRBJ2-7; D gene: .; CDR3 protein: ASSLVGNHEQY
V gene: TRBV4-3; J gene: TRBJ2-2; D gene: .; CDR3 protein: ASSRGTGELF
V gene: TRBV20-1; J gene: TRBJ1-3; D gene: TRBD1; CDR3 protein: SARDRGIRNTIY
V gene: TRBV6-4; J gene: TRBJ2-1; D gene: TRBD2; CDR3 protein: ASSAGTSGDNEQF
V gene: TRBV12-3/TRBV12-4; J gene: TRBJ1-1; D gene: .; CDR3 protein: ASSLPGAEAF
V gene: TRBV9; J gene: TRBJ2-1; D gene: TRBD2; CDR3 protein: ASSSPVTSADNEQF
V gene: TRBV7-4; J gene: TRBJ2-7; D gene: .; CDR3 protein: ASTLGDEQY
V gene: TRBV4-2; J gene: TRBJ1-1; D gene: .; CDR3 protein: ASSQATGKNTEAF
V gene: TRBV7-2; J gene: TRBJ1-1; D gene: TRBD1; CDR3 protein: ASSLGSQGFLNTEAF
V gene: TRBV6-2/TRBV6-3; J gene: TRBJ1-1; D gene: .; CDR3 protein: AAARSGNTEAF
V gene: TRBV7-8; J gene: TRBJ1-4; D gene: .; CDR3 protein: ASSLASERHEKLF
V gene: TRBV12-3/TRBV12-4; J gene: TRBJ2-5; D gene: .; CDR3 protein: ASSFGPETQY
V gene: TRBV7-9; J gene: TRBJ2-7; D gene: .; CDR3 protein: ASSPEGVIHEQY
V gene: TRBV12-3/TRBV12-4; J gene: TRBJ1-1; D gene: .; CDR3 protein: ASSVLRGGATEAF
V gene: TRBV30; J gene: TRBJ2-3; D gene: TRBD1; CDR3 protein: AWSVRRDRGTDTQY
V gene: TRBV15; J gene: TRBJ1-2; D gene: TRBD1; CDR3 protein: ATSRDKGAEGYT
V gene: TRBV7-6; J gene: TRBJ2-7; D gene: TRBD2; CDR3 protein: ASSSGLAGEQY
V gene: TRBV6-2/TRBV6-3; J gene: TRBJ2-5; D gene: .; CDR3 protein: ASSPDAIQETQY
V gene: TRBV10-2; J gene: TRBJ1-1; D gene: .; CDR3 protein: ASSLTLMNTEAF
V gene: TRBV12-3/TRBV12-4; J gene: TRBJ2-7; D gene: TRBD2; CDR3 protein: ASSITSGLTYEQY
V gene: TRBV12-3/TRBV12-4; J gene: TRBJ1-2; D gene: .; CDR3 protein: ASSLGRGNGYT
V gene: TRBV27; J gene: TRBJ2-5; D gene: TRBD1; CDR3 protein: ASSSWTGAPLETQY
V gene: TRBV7-2; J gene: TRBJ1-4; D gene: .; CDR3 protein: ASSLSGGIEKLF
V gene: TRBV13; J gene: TRBJ2-7; D gene: .; CDR3 protein: ASSLSGAPSYEQY
V gene: TRBV7-9; J gene: TRBJ2-1; D gene: TRBD1; CDR3 protein: ASSLGQGMGNEQF
V gene: TRBV7-2; J gene: TRBJ2-3; D gene: TRBD2; CDR3 protein: ASSFGTSGGGSYTQY
V gene: TRBV7-9; J gene: TRBJ1-5; D gene: TRBD1; CDR3 protein: ASSLGGHQPQH
V gene: TRBV30; J gene: TRBJ2-3; D gene: .; CDR3 protein: AWSVSLATDTQY
V gene: TRBV14; J gene: TRBJ2-7; D gene: .; CDR3 protein: ASSRTQDLSYEQY
V gene: TRBV4-3; J gene: TRBJ2-7; D gene: .; CDR3 protein: ASSQGTGTTYEQY
V gene: TRBV7-9; J gene: TRBJ2-7; D gene: .; CDR3 protein: ASSSPGPRLRAYEQY
V gene: TRBV4-3; J gene: TRBJ1-2; D gene: .; CDR3 protein: ASSPLSWDSYGYT
V gene: TRBV9; J gene: TRBJ1-2; D gene: .; CDR3 protein: ASSVSSGRTNYGYT
V gene: TRBV7-4; J gene: TRBJ2-5; D gene: .; CDR3 protein: ASSWSETQY